Listed below are T cell receptor beta chains from one sample, sequenced in a study of patients and donors after allogeneic stem cell transplantation. TCRdb called the RT-PCR reads again in MiXCR, with one record for every CDR3 protein. The sample has approximately 430,000 distinct CDR3 sequences; roughly 17% are singletons. Sequenced input: blood, either unsorted or a sorted T cell fraction (not recorded which). The receptor set was obtained from a human donor who was either an allogeneic HSCT recipient or a stem cell or donor lymphocyte infusion donor (not recorded which). It is not recorded whose cells these are; they may come from a transplant donor. Each CDR3 is given with its conserved first and last residue. The D gene is left open where the match is weak. The size field is filled for only some rows; it gives once, few, many or a size class.

V: TRBV20-1
size: -
J: TRBJ2-1
length: 10
D: -
DNA: TGCAGTGCAAAGTACAATGAGCAGTTCTTC
CDR3: CSAKYNEQFF

V: TRBV19
size: -
J: TRBJ2-6
length: 16
D: -
DNA: TGTGCCAGTACAATTTCGTGGAGTGGGGGGGCCAACGTCCTGACTTTC
CDR3: CASTISWSGGANVLTF

V: TRBV12-3/TRBV12-4
size: many
J: TRBJ2-1
length: 14
D: -
DNA: TGTGCCAGCAGTTTAGTAAAGGGCTACAATGAGCAGTTCTTC
CDR3: CASSLVKGYNEQFF

V: TRBV20-1
size: -
J: TRBJ2-7
length: 12
D: -
DNA: TGCAGCGGGTTGGGGCTCTCCTACGAGCAGTACTTC
CDR3: CSGLGLSYEQYF

V: TRBV6-5
size: few
J: TRBJ2-1
length: 15
D: -
DNA: TGTGCCAGCAGTTACGCCAGGCGACTCTACAATGAGCAGTTCTTC
CDR3: CASSYARRLYNEQFF

V: TRBV10-3
size: few
J: TRBJ1-5
length: 14
D: -
DNA: TGTGCCATCAGTGACGGACAGAGCAATCAGCCCCAGCATTTT
CDR3: CAISDGQSNQPQHF

V: TRBV9
size: few
J: TRBJ1-2
length: 15
D: TRBD1
DNA: TGTGCCAGCAGCCCCAGGACAGGGGGCATCTATGGCTACACCTTC
CDR3: CASSPRTGGIYGYTF

V: TRBV27
size: few
J: TRBJ2-7
length: 13
D: -
DNA: TGTGCCAGCAGTTTGGACCTTTTAGGCGAGCAGTACTTC
CDR3: CASSLDLLGEQYF

V: TRBV5-1
size: -
J: TRBJ2-7
length: 15
D: TRBD2
DNA: TGCGCCAGCAGCGACTCTAGCGGGCTCGTCTACGAGCAGTACTTC
CDR3: CASSDSSGLVYEQYF

V: TRBV25-1
size: -
J: TRBJ2-5
length: 20
D: -
DNA: TGTGCCAGCAGTGAATGGGCTAGCTCTAACGGTAGAGGGGCGCAAGAGACCCAGTACTTC
CDR3: CASSEWASSNGRGAQETQYF